This TCR beta chain was sequenced during a study of human T cells and chemical hapten exposure (dated by TCRdb to the early 2020s). At the level of the whole study: For sensitization, 2% DPC in acetone was applied to a 2 cm by 2 cm area of upper inner arm skin. Patch tests used Finn chambers with 0.01% DPC on the upper back, scored after 6 days by International Contact Dermatitis Research Group standards. Libraries were pooled for sequencing, and variation in per-sample TCR yields was attributed mainly to small differences in library volumes within the pool. Patient blood was sampled pre-sensitization (week 0) and at 2, 6 and about 24 weeks after DPC sensitization. Blood for TCR sequencing was provided by twenty-nine alopecia patients at one to four time points (pre-sensitization, 2, 6 and 24 weeks). Throughout the study period of about 22 weeks, patients also received therapeutic DPC doses to the scalp every week. The study tracked peripheral blood TCR repertoire changes in vivo during primary and secondary sensitization to the hapten diphenylcyclopropenone (DPC) in alopecia patients. The patient cohort, mostly female, included alopecia areata with under or over 50% scalp involvement, alopecia totalis and alopecia universalis. Points the paper makes about the study in general: Patch test score was positively correlated with the number of PT1 expanded TCRs, with significance at thresholds 8, 16 and 32 but not at 4. Compared with pre-sensitization or healthy control sets, expanded TCRs formed significantly more large CDR3 similarity clusters, which is consistent with antigen-driven responses. Alopecia, a presumed autoimmune disease, was present in all patients, so the immune response of the patients might differ from that of healthy individuals. DPC sensitization did not change how many TCRs were above 1 in 1000 frequency, and no evidence was found of alterations in global repertoire structure. After repeated subsampling, changes were observed in the strength of the expansion versus patch-test correlation and in the threshold at which the correlation became significant.

Library creation used RACE. Sequencing used a NextSeq 500. During library preparation, unique molecular identifiers were attached to individual cDNA molecules so that TCRs could be counted quantitatively and reproducibly. Both TCR alpha and TCR beta chains were sequenced from each blood RNA sample. The authors processed their data as follows. Samples had a median of 95,638 TCRs, with a range from roughly 20,000 to 690,600. The Decombinator software suite was used to annotate the V, J and CDR3 of the TCR reads. To make PS versus PT1 abundance plots, every sample was subsampled to the same number of TCRs (28,000). TCRs were defined as expanded if absent before sensitization and observed at least eight times at the 2-week time point. The public reads were reanalyzed by TCRdb: fastp trimming at Q25, MiXCR alignment, in-frame beta chains only. CDR3 protein sequences are deduplicated, and each keeps its most common genes and DNA. The authors' filters were not applied to this entry. Counted in this sample were around 350,000 distinct CDR3 sequences; around 5.5% of them appeared once. Over 6.5% of the sample lies in the top ten.

On this clonotype: No antigen is known for it. The record has no base qualities; no much larger clone is one base away.

The time point label of this sample denotes: pre-sensitization, week 0. This specimen's treatment or condition label, interpreted: therapeutic diphenylcyclopropenone sensitization with weekly scalp DPC. Blood at each patch-test visit was drawn before the patch test was applied. Patients were considered eligible if aged 18 to 70, diagnosed with alopecia and deemed suitable for DPC therapy, and patients were excluded if pregnant. Total RNA was extracted from unfractionated whole blood that had been collected in Tempus Blood RNA tubes. Based on the germline V gene, the CDR1 and CDR2 sequences are SGHTA and FQGNSA. Including cysteine and phenylalanine, the CDR3 has 13 amino acids. Solely the CDR3 DNA is kept, with 39 bases framed from the first base. The junction carries 12 bases between V and J, which are trimmed by 0 bases and 10 bases respectively.

The sequences come from whole blood, collected in connection with sensitization to the hapten diphenylcyclopropenone (DPC). This receptor was identified in a woman in her late teens or twenties with alopecia areata. Some clones in this sample may be carry-over from other donors' samples. The chain couples TRBV7-2 to TRBJ1-1; TRBD1 is a weak D gene call, 6 bases matching. Here the CDR3 is given as CASSLARGGAAFF. The DNA sequence is given as TGTGCCAGCAGCTTAGCGCGTGGGGGGGCAGCTTTCTTT.